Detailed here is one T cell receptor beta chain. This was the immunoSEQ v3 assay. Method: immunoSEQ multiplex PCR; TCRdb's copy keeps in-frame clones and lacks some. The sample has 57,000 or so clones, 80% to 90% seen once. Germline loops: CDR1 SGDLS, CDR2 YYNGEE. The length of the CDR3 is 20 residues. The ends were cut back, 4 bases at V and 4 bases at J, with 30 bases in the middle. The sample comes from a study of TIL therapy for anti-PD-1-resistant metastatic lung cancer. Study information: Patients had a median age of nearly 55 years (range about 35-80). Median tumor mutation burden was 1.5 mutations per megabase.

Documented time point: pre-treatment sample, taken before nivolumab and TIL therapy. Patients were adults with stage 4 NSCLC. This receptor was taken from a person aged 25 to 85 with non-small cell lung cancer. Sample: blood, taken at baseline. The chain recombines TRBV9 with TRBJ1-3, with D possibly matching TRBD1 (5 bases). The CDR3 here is CASSKQETGTNFDSGNTIYF. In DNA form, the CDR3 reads TGTGCCAGCAGCAAGCAGGAGACCGGGACCAACTTCGATTCCGGAAACACCATATATTTT.